This entry features one TCR beta chain sequence. These data originate in a study of CD8 T cells in Susac syndrome. The CDR3 is 16 residues long. The germline V gene has CDR1 MNHNY and CDR2 SVGAGI (reference sequence). The germline V and J ends were trimmed by 6 bases and 5 bases, with 22 bases remaining between them. An input of about 0.5 to 1 ug of RNA was subjected to reverse transcription using random hexamers. Each CDR3 protein gets one entry after TCRdb re-called the immunoSEQ multiplex PCR reads with MiXCR. Among 150,000 to 200,000 distinct CDR3 sequences listed, around 94% were seen once. The sequencing sample was made of CD4+ T cells from PBMCs. The gene calls are TRBV6-6 and TRBJ1-2; D unclear. This receptor was identified in a human donor with multiple sclerosis. The CDR3 region is CASSNGGTASHYGYTF. The CDR3, as DNA: TGTGCCAGCAGCAACGGCGGCACCGCATCCCATTATGGCTACACCTTC.